A selection of T cell receptor beta chains follows, all from one sample in a study of shared clonotypes between healthy human individuals. Measured with immunoSEQ multiplex PCR; TCRdb has only the in-frame clones, and not every one. The sample yields 450,000 to 500,000 clones, around 73% seen once. Material for sequencing was PBMCs. These receptors all come from a woman aged 40 to 55 in good health. Some clones in this sample may be carry-over from other donors' samples. Each CDR3 is given with its conserved first and last residue.

13	TRBV25-1	TRBJ1-4	CASRMTGGEKLFF
15	TRBV10-1	TRBJ2-7	CASRCRDREFCEQYF
14	TRBV7-6	TRBJ2-5	CASSPGTSGSPPYF
13	TRBV7-2	TRBJ2-5	CASSFSGGWGADF
14	TRBV2	TRBJ1-1	CASLDWQRDTEAFF
14	TRBV7-6	TRBJ2-2	CASSPYRASGELFF
15	TRBV10-3	TRBJ2-7	CAISEGDRGWDEQYF
15	TRBV2	TRBJ2-2	CATRGLAGVTGELFF
12	TRBV21-1	TRBJ2-7	CASSPLREEQYF
16	TRBV19	TRBJ2-1	CASSGSSGRAGNEQFF
13	TRBV27	TRBJ1-1	CASSQQGRTEAFF
13	TRBV9	TRBJ2-2	CASSTIASGELFF
13	TRBV30	TRBJ1-2	CAWSRTREGGYTF
16	TRBV5-4	TRBJ2-3	CASSLGLAGGLDTQYF
12	TRBV30	-	CAWSVGPYEQYF
14	TRBV11-1	TRBJ1-1	CASSSRTGETEAFF
15	TRBV6-5	TRBJ2-3	CASRREQGIVDTQYF
13	TRBV7-2	TRBJ1-5	CASSTRGNQPQHF
15	TRBV11-2	TRBJ2-7	CASSPWTSGIYEQYF
15	TRBV7-3	TRBJ2-1	CASSLLAGGYNEQFF
14	TRBV7-8	TRBJ1-2	CASSPVGDSYGYTF
15	TRBV19	TRBJ2-7	CASRKLAGNKYEQYF
15	TRBV10-3	TRBJ1-5	CAISESGQLNQPQHF
16	TRBV19	TRBJ2-3	CASSLLAGGRTDTQYF
15	TRBV4-1	TRBJ2-4	CASSHQAPAKNIQYF
15	TRBV2	TRBJ1-1	CASRGKTSRAIGAFF
13	TRBV30	TRBJ2-7	CAWSGTAFGEQYF